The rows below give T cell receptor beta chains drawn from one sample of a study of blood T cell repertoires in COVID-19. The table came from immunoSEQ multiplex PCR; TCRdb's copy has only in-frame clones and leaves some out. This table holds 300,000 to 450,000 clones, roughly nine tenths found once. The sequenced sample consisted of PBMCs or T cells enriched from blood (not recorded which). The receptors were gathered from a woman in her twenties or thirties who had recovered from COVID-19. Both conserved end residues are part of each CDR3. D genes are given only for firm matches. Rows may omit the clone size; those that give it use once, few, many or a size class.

cdr3_aa: CASSDRQGMWYGYTF; cdr3_nt: TGTGCCAGCAGCGATCGACAGGGGATGTGGTACGGCTACACCTTC; d_call: TRBD1; v_call: TRBV28; j_call: TRBJ1-2; clone_size: once
cdr3_aa: CASSSRETQYF; cdr3_nt: TGTGCCAGCAGCTCACGGGAGACCCAGTACTTC; d_call: .; v_call: TRBV7-9; j_call: TRBJ2-5; clone_size: .
cdr3_aa: CASISHVSTEAFF; cdr3_nt: TGTGCCAGCATAAGCCATGTGAGCACTGAAGCTTTCTTT; d_call: .; v_call: TRBV28; j_call: TRBJ1-1; clone_size: .
cdr3_aa: CASSLVGQGMNTEAFF; cdr3_nt: TGTGCCAGCAGCTTAGTGGGTCAGGGCATGAACACTGAAGCTTTCTTT; d_call: .; v_call: TRBV7-9; j_call: TRBJ1-1; clone_size: .
cdr3_aa: CASSSTGQETQYF; cdr3_nt: TGTGCCAGCAGCTCGACAGGTCAAGAGACCCAGTACTTC; d_call: .; v_call: TRBV5-6; j_call: TRBJ2-5; clone_size: .
cdr3_aa: CASSLQGIGTEAFF; cdr3_nt: TGTGCCAGCAGCCTCCAGGGGATTGGCACTGAAGCTTTCTTT; d_call: .; v_call: TRBV5-8; j_call: TRBJ1-1; clone_size: .
cdr3_aa: CASSEGTATYEQYF; cdr3_nt: TGTGCCAGCAGCGAGGGGACAGCCACCTACGAGCAGTACTTC; d_call: TRBD1; v_call: TRBV7-6; j_call: TRBJ2-7; clone_size: .
cdr3_aa: CASMSRDSSYEQYF; cdr3_nt: TGTGCCAGCATGTCCCGGGACAGCTCCTACGAGCAGTACTTC; d_call: TRBD1; v_call: TRBV6-5; j_call: TRBJ2-7; clone_size: .
cdr3_aa: CASSPGQGARGRGYTF; cdr3_nt: TGTGCCAGTAGCCCGGGACAGGGGGCCCGGGGACGTGGCTACACCTTC; d_call: TRBD1; v_call: TRBV19; j_call: TRBJ1-2; clone_size: .
cdr3_aa: CASSYGSGGGEKLFF; cdr3_nt: TGTGCCAGCAGTTACGGTTCAGGGGGCGGTGAAAAACTGTTTTTT; d_call: TRBD1; v_call: TRBV6-5; j_call: TRBJ1-4; clone_size: .
cdr3_aa: CASSLMPRGLDYGYTF; cdr3_nt: TGCGCCAGCAGCTTGATGCCCAGGGGGCTTGACTATGGCTACACCTTC; d_call: TRBD1; v_call: TRBV5-1; j_call: TRBJ1-2; clone_size: few
cdr3_aa: CASGLVTPLMRGRGAYEQYF; cdr3_nt: TGTGCTAGTGGTTTGGTGACCCCTTTAATGCGGGGACGGGGGGCCTACGAGCAGTACTTC; d_call: TRBD2; v_call: TRBV12-5; j_call: TRBJ2-7; clone_size: .
cdr3_aa: CASSEGTGALYGYTF; cdr3_nt: TGTGCCAGCAGTGAAGGTACAGGGGCTCTCTATGGCTACACCTTC; d_call: TRBD1; v_call: TRBV2; j_call: TRBJ1-2; clone_size: .
cdr3_aa: CASSLASGASNEQYF; cdr3_nt: TGCGCCAGCAGCTTGGCCTCAGGGGCGAGCAACGAGCAGTACTTC; d_call: .; v_call: TRBV5-1; j_call: TRBJ2-7; clone_size: .
cdr3_aa: CSASQGLSGYTF; cdr3_nt: TGCAGTGCTAGTCAGGGGCTCTCTGGCTACACCTTC; d_call: .; v_call: TRBV20-1; j_call: TRBJ1-2; clone_size: .
cdr3_aa: CASSRPGLENTEAFF; cdr3_nt: TGTGCCAGCAGTCGACCGGGACTCGAAAACACTGAAGCTTTCTTT; d_call: .; v_call: TRBV6-6; j_call: TRBJ1-1; clone_size: .
cdr3_aa: CASSSESNQPQHF; cdr3_nt: TGTGCCAGCAGCTCAGAGAGTAATCAGCCCCAGCATTTT; d_call: .; v_call: TRBV11-2; j_call: TRBJ1-5; clone_size: .
cdr3_aa: CASRRGPQHF; cdr3_nt: TGTGCCAGCCGCCGGGGGCCCCAGCATTTT; d_call: .; v_call: TRBV25-1; j_call: TRBJ1-5; clone_size: .
cdr3_aa: CATSDPRTGGIEQYF; cdr3_nt: TGTGCCACCAGTGATCCAAGGACAGGGGGCATTGAGCAGTACTTC; d_call: TRBD1; v_call: TRBV24-1; j_call: TRBJ2-7; clone_size: .
cdr3_aa: CATSRGSGIGDNEQFF; cdr3_nt: TGTGCCACCAGCAGAGGTTCCGGGATCGGGGACAATGAGCAGTTCTTC; d_call: .; v_call: TRBV15; j_call: TRBJ2-1; clone_size: .
cdr3_aa: CATSENRGAETQYF; cdr3_nt: TGTGCCACCAGTGAGAACAGGGGAGCAGAGACCCAGTACTTC; d_call: TRBD1; v_call: TRBV24-1; j_call: TRBJ2-5; clone_size: .
cdr3_aa: CASHGGEKQFF; cdr3_nt: TGCGCCAGCCATGGGGGGGAAAAGCAGTTCTTC; d_call: TRBD2; v_call: TRBV5-1; j_call: TRBJ2-1; clone_size: .
cdr3_aa: CASSLALRGGRGDMNTEAFF; cdr3_nt: TGTGCCAGCAGCTTGGCCCTTCGGGGGGGAAGGGGAGATATGAACACTGAAGCTTTCTTT; d_call: .; v_call: TRBV5-5; j_call: TRBJ1-1; clone_size: .
cdr3_aa: CASSLGGTYNSPLHF; cdr3_nt: TGTGCCAGCAGTTTAGGAGGGACCTATAATTCACCCCTCCACTTT; d_call: .; v_call: TRBV27; j_call: TRBJ1-6; clone_size: .
cdr3_aa: CAWSHTYNQPQHF; cdr3_nt: TGTGCCTGGAGTCATACTTACAATCAGCCCCAGCATTTT; d_call: .; v_call: TRBV30; j_call: TRBJ1-5; clone_size: .
cdr3_aa: CASSLRPGNTIYF; cdr3_nt: TGCGCCAGCAGCTTGCGTCCTGGAAACACCATATATTTT; d_call: .; v_call: TRBV5-1; j_call: TRBJ1-3; clone_size: .
cdr3_aa: CASTSDRSSYNEQFF; cdr3_nt: TGTGCCAGTACCTCGGACAGATCTAGCTACAATGAGCAGTTCTTC; d_call: .; v_call: TRBV19; j_call: TRBJ2-1; clone_size: .
cdr3_aa: CASSQGRGSETQYF; cdr3_nt: TGCGCCAGCAGCCAAGGTCGAGGGTCTGAGACCCAGTACTTC; d_call: .; v_call: TRBV4-3; j_call: TRBJ2-5; clone_size: few
cdr3_aa: CASSLLVFSGGRETQYF; cdr3_nt: TGTGCCAGCAGCTTACTTGTATTTAGCGGGGGGAGAGAGACCCAGTACTTC; d_call: TRBD2; v_call: TRBV7-6; j_call: TRBJ2-5; clone_size: once
cdr3_aa: CAWSGGQGGNTIYF; cdr3_nt: TGTGCCTGGAGTGGGGGGCAGGGTGGAAACACCATATATTTT; d_call: .; v_call: TRBV30; j_call: TRBJ1-3; clone_size: .
cdr3_aa: CASSPVPDYRRNTGELFF; cdr3_nt: TGTGCCAGCAGCCCTGTACCGGACTACAGGCGTAACACCGGGGAGCTGTTTTTT; d_call: .; v_call: TRBV3-1/TRBV3-2; j_call: TRBJ2-2; clone_size: .
cdr3_aa: CSERTGSGYTF; cdr3_nt: TGCAGCGAACGGACAGGGAGCGGCTACACCTTC; d_call: TRBD1; v_call: TRBV29-1; j_call: TRBJ1-2; clone_size: .
cdr3_aa: CATSETGQETQYF; cdr3_nt: TGTGCCACCAGTGAGACAGGCCAAGAGACCCAGTACTTC; d_call: .; v_call: TRBV24-1; j_call: TRBJ2-5; clone_size: .
cdr3_aa: CASSYTGDTEAFF; cdr3_nt: TGTGCCAGCAGTTACACAGGGGACACTGAAGCTTTCTTT; d_call: TRBD1; v_call: TRBV6-2/TRBV6-3; j_call: TRBJ1-1; clone_size: .
cdr3_aa: CASSFRRDRTYNEQFF; cdr3_nt: TGTGCCAGCAGCTTCCGCCGGGACAGAACCTACAATGAGCAGTTCTTC; d_call: TRBD1; v_call: TRBV7-8; j_call: TRBJ2-1; clone_size: .
cdr3_aa: CASSRTGRSNEQFF; cdr3_nt: TGTGCCAGCAGTAGGACAGGGAGATCCAATGAGCAGTTCTTC; d_call: TRBD1; v_call: TRBV19; j_call: TRBJ2-1; clone_size: .
cdr3_aa: CASSPGQGAGNTIYF; cdr3_nt: TGTGCCAGCTCACCTGGACAGGGAGCTGGAAACACCATATATTTT; d_call: TRBD1; v_call: TRBV18; j_call: TRBJ1-3; clone_size: .
cdr3_aa: CASSLDGGGTWETQYF; cdr3_nt: TGTGCCAGCAGCTTGGATGGCGGGGGGACGTGGGAGACCCAGTACTTC; d_call: TRBD2; v_call: TRBV5-5; j_call: TRBJ2-5; clone_size: .
cdr3_aa: CASSPSGGHFSYEQYF; cdr3_nt: TGCGCCAGCAGTCCGAGCGGGGGCCATTTCTCCTACGAGCAGTACTTC; d_call: TRBD2; v_call: TRBV5-1; j_call: TRBJ2-7; clone_size: .
cdr3_aa: CASSHRNTEAFF; cdr3_nt: TGTGCCAGCAGCCACCGGAACACTGAAGCTTTCTTT; d_call: .; v_call: TRBV3-1/TRBV3-2; j_call: TRBJ1-1; clone_size: once
cdr3_aa: CASSQRTVMNTEAFF; cdr3_nt: TGTGCCAGCAGCCAGCGGACAGTCATGAACACTGAAGCTTTCTTT; d_call: .; v_call: TRBV14; j_call: TRBJ1-1; clone_size: .
cdr3_aa: CASSLGDRVDSPLHF; cdr3_nt: TGTGCCAGCAGCCTTGGGGACAGGGTAGATTCACCCCTCCACTTT; d_call: TRBD1; v_call: TRBV7-9; j_call: TRBJ1-6; clone_size: once
cdr3_aa: CASSLGQGGEKLFF; cdr3_nt: TGCGCCAGCAGCTTGGGACAGGGCGGTGAAAAACTGTTTTTT; d_call: TRBD1; v_call: TRBV5-1; j_call: TRBJ1-4; clone_size: .
cdr3_aa: CASRARGRGGELFF; cdr3_nt: TGTGCCAGCAGGGCCAGGGGGCGAGGCGGGGAGCTGTTTTTT; d_call: TRBD1; v_call: TRBV2; j_call: TRBJ2-2; clone_size: .
cdr3_aa: CASSLEGGLNQPQHF; cdr3_nt: TGCGCCAGCAGCTTGGAAGGGGGCTTGAATCAGCCCCAGCATTTT; d_call: TRBD1; v_call: TRBV5-1; j_call: TRBJ1-5; clone_size: once
cdr3_aa: CASSRGSGQNYGYTF; cdr3_nt: TGTGCCAGCAGCCGAGGTTCGGGACAGAACTATGGCTACACCTTC; d_call: TRBD1; v_call: TRBV3-1/TRBV3-2; j_call: TRBJ1-2; clone_size: once
cdr3_aa: CASSFPAGGPGEQFF; cdr3_nt: TGTGCCAGCAGTTTTCCAGCGGGGGGGCCCGGTGAGCAGTTCTTC; d_call: TRBD2; v_call: TRBV27; j_call: TRBJ2-1; clone_size: .
cdr3_aa: CASSEPTPPHEKLFF; cdr3_nt: TGTGCCAGCAGTGAACCTACCCCTCCCCATGAAAAACTGTTTTTT; d_call: .; v_call: TRBV25-1; j_call: TRBJ1-4; clone_size: .
cdr3_aa: CASSFSGGPDEQYF; cdr3_nt: TGCGCCAGCAGCTTTTCTGGGGGCCCGGACGAGCAGTACTTC; d_call: .; v_call: TRBV5-1; j_call: TRBJ2-7; clone_size: .
cdr3_aa: CASSPDRLGTNYGYTF; cdr3_nt: TGTGCCAGCAGCCCGGACAGGTTGGGGACTAACTATGGCTACACCTTC; d_call: TRBD1; v_call: TRBV27; j_call: TRBJ1-2; clone_size: .
cdr3_aa: CASSPMTPEQYF; cdr3_nt: TGTGCCAGCAGTCCAATGACTCCCGAGCAGTACTTC; d_call: .; v_call: TRBV7-9; j_call: TRBJ2-7; clone_size: .
cdr3_aa: CASSLGLAGPREQFF; cdr3_nt: TGTGCCAGCAGCTTAGGGCTAGCGGGGCCCAGGGAGCAGTTCTTC; d_call: TRBD2; v_call: TRBV7-6; j_call: TRBJ2-1; clone_size: .
cdr3_aa: CASSRGTVYEQYF; cdr3_nt: TGTGCCAGCAGCCGCGGGACAGTCTACGAGCAGTACTTC; d_call: .; v_call: TRBV14; j_call: TRBJ2-7; clone_size: .
cdr3_aa: CASSLGTGYVYSNQPQHF; cdr3_nt: TGTGCCAGCAGTTTAGGGACAGGGTACGTTTATAGCAATCAGCCCCAGCATTTT; d_call: TRBD1; v_call: TRBV28; j_call: TRBJ1-5; clone_size: .
cdr3_aa: CASRFGTSGGADTQYF; cdr3_nt: TGTGCCAGCAGGTTCGGGACTAGCGGGGGGGCAGATACGCAGTATTTT; d_call: TRBD2; v_call: TRBV2; j_call: TRBJ2-3; clone_size: .